This TCR beta chain was recorded in a study of blood T cell repertoires in COVID-19. The protocol was immunoSEQ multiplex PCR, while the TCRdb copy is restricted to in-frame clones and leaves out a portion. The data show approximately 120,000 clones, around nine tenths seen once. The CDR3 loop spans 11 amino acids. V was trimmed by 5 bases and J by 4 bases, leaving 5 bases between them. Germline loops: CDR1 LGHDT, CDR2 YNNKEL (reference sequence). The chain has TRBV3-1 (or the pseudogene TRBV3-2) and TRBJ1-1; D uncertain. The sequence was obtained from a woman aged 80 or over with acute or convalescent COVID-19. Source material: peripheral blood. CDR3 sequence reads: CASSSSTEAFF. The CDR3 region has the DNA TGTGCCAGCAGCTCCAGCACTGAAGCTTTCTTT.